A single sample is the source of the 3 T cell receptor beta chains below, sequenced in a study of blood T cell repertoires in COVID-19. Data came from immunoSEQ multiplex PCR; TCRdb stores just in-frame clones and leaves some out. The table lists approximately 240,000 clones, over 75% of them singletons. The material sequenced was peripheral blood. Receptors originate from a woman in her forties who had recovered from COVID-19.

The rearrangement uses TRBV6-6 and TRBJ1-2, with 8 bases lining up with TRBD1. CDR1 and CDR2 from the germline V gene are MNHNY and SVGAGI (reference sequence). There are 17 residues in the CDR3. V shed 5 bases and J 1 base; nucleotides not matched to a gene: 12. The chain's CDR3 is CASSLGTGGGFNYGYTF. The CDR3 bases are TGTGCCAGCAGTCTCGGGACAGGCGGGGGCTTTAACTATGGCTACACCTTC.

The chain employs TRBV30 and TRBJ2-7; possible D gene TRBD2, 6 bases. Trimming pared 8 bases from V and 8 bases from J, leaving 16 bases between. The germline V gene encodes CDR1 GTSNPN and CDR2 SVGIG (reference sequence). CDR3 size: 11 residues. CDR3 sequence reads: CAGGAGLQQYF. CDR3 sequence (DNA): TGTGCCGGAGGGGCGGGCCTTCAGCAGTACTTC.

This clone turned up a few times. The genes are TRBV28 and TRBJ1-2; the D gene is possibly TRBD1 (5 bases). There are 11 residues in the CDR3. V lost 3 bases, J lost 6 bases, and 5 bases lay in between. CDR1 MDHEN and CDR2 SYDVKM come from the germline V gene. CDR3 nucleotide sequence: TGTGCCAGCAGTTTGACAGATGGCTACACCTTC. Its translation: CASSLTDGYTF.